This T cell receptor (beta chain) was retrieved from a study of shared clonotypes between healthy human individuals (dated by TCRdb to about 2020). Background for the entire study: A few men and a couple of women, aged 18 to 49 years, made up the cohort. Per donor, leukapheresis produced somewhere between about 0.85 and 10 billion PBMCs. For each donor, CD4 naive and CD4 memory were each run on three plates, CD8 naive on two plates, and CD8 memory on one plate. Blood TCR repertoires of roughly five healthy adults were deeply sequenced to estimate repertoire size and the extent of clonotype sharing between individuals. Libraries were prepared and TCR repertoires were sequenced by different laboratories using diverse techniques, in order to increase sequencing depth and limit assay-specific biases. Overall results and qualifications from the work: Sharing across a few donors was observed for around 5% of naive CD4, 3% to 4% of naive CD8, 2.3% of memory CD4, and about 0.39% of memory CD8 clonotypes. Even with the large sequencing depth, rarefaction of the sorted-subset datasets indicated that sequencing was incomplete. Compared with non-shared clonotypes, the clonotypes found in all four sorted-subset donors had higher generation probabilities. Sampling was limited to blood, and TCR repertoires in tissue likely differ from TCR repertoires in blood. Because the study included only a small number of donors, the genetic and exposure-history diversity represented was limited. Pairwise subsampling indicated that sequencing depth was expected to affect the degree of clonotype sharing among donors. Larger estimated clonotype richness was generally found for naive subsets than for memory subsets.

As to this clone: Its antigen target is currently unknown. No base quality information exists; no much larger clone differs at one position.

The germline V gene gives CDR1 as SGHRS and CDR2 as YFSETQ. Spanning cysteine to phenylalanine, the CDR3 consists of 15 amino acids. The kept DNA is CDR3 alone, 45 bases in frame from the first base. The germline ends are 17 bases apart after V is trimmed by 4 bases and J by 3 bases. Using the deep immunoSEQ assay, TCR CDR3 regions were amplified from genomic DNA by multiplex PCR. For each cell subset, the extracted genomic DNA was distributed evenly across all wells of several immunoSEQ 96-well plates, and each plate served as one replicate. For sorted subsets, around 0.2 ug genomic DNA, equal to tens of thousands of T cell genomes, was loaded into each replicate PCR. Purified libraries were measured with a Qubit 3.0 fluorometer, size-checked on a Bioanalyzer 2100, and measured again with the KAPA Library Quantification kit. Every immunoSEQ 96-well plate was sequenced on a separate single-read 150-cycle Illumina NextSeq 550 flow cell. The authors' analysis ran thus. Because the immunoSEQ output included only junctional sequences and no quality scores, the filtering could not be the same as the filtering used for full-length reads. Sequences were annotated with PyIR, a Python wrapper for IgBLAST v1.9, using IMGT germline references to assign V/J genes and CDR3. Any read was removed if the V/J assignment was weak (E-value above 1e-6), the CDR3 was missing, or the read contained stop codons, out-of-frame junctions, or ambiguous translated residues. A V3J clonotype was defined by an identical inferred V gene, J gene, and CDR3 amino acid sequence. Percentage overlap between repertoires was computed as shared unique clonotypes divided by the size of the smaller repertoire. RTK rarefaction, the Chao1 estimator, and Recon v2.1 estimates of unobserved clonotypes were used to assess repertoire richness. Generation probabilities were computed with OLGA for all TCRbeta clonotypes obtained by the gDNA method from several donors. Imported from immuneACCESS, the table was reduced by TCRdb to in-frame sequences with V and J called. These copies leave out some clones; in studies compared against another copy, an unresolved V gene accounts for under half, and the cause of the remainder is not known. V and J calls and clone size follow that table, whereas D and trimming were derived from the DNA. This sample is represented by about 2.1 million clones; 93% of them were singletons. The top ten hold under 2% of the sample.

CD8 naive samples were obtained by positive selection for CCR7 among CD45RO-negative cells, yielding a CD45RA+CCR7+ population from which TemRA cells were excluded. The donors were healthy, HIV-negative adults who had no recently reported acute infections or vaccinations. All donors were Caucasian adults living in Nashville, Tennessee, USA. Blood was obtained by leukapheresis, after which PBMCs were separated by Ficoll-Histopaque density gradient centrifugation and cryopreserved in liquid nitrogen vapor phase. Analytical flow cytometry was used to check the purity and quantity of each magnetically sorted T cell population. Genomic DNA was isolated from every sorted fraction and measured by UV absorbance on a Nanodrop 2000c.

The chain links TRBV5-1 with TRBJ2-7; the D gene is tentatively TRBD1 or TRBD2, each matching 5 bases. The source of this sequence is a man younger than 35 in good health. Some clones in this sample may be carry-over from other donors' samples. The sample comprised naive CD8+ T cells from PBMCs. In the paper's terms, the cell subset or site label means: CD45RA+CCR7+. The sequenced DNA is TGCGCCAGCAGCCTGAGGGACGGGGCGGGCTACGAGCAGTACTTC. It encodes CASSLRDGAGYEQYF.